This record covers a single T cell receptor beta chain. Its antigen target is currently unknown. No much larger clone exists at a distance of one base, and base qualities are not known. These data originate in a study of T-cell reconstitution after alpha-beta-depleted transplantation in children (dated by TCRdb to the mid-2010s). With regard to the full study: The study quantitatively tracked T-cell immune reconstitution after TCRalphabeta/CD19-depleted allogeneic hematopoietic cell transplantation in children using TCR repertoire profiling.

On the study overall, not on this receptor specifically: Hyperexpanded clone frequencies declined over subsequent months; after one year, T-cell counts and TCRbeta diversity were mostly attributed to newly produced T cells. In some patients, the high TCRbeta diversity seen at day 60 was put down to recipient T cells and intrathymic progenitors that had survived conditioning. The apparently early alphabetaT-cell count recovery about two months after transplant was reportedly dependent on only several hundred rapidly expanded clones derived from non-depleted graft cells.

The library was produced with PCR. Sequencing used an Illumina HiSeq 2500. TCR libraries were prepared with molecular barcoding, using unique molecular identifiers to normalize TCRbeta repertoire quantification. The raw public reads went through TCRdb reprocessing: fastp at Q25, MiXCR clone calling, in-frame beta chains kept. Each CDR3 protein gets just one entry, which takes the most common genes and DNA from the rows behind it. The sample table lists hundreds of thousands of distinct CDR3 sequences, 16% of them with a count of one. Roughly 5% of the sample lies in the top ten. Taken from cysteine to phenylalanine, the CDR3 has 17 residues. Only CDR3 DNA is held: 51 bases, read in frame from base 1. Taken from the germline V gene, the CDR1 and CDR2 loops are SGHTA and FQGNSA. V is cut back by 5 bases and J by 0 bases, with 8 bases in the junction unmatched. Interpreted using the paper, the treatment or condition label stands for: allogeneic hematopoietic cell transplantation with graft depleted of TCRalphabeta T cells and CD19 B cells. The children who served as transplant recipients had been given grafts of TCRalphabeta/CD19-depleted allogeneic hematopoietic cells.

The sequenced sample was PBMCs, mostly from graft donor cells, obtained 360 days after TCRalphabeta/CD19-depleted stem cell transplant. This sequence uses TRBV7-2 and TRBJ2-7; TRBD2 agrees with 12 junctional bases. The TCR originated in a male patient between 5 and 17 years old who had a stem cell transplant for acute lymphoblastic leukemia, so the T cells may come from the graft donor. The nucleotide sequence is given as TGTGCCAGCAGCCGGGGACTAGCGGGCCTCAGCTCCTACGAGCAGTACTTC. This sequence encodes CASSRGLAGLSSYEQYF.